Shown below are 28 T cell receptor beta chains from a single sample sequenced in a study of blood T cell repertoires in COVID-19. Generated by immunoSEQ multiplex PCR, the TCRdb table keeps only in-frame clones and is missing some. This table has over 200,000 clones, 80% to 90% appearing once. The sample comprised PBMCs or T cells enriched from blood (not recorded which). The receptors derive from a woman aged 45-65 years who had recovered from COVID-19.

The chain uses TRBV12-3 or TRBV12-4 and TRBJ1-4; the D is unclear. V lost 0 bases, J lost 8 bases, and 4 bases lay in between. The CDR3 sequence is 12 residues long. CDR3 loop: CASSLAREKLFF. The CDR3 DNA sequence: TGTGCCAGCAGTTTAGCGCGGGAAAAACTGTTTTTT.

As for this clone: An end of the junction does not agree with germline; a read error may underlie this. V usage is TRBV5-4 and J usage is TRBJ2-7; 7 bases map to TRBD1. CDR3 size: 13 residues. Germline V gives CDR1 SGHNT, CDR2 YYREEE (reference sequence). CDR3 nucleotides: TGTGCCAGCAGGAGGGGACAGAACTACGAGCAGTGCTTC. Its translation is CASRRGQNYEQCF.

The count of this clone is one. Additional DNA sequences in this sample encode the identical CDR3. The rearrangement uses TRBV5-1 and TRBJ1-4; D is possibly TRBD1 (6 bases). The CDR3 sequence is 12 residues long. Germline values: CDR1 SGHRS, CDR2 YFSETQ. Trimming cost V 4 bases and J 8 bases, with 9 bases left between them. CDR3 in amino acids: CASSGQGEKLFF. CDR3 nucleotide sequence: TGCGCCAGCAGCGGCCAGGGGGAAAAACTGTTTTTT.

CDR3 loop: CASSYTDIETGQPQHF. The CDR3 region has the DNA TGTGCCAGCAGTTACACGGACATAGAAACAGGTCAGCCCCAGCATTTT. J is TRBJ1-5 and V is TRBV6-5; D might be TRBD1 (5 bases). The V gene's germline CDR1 is MNHEY and CDR2 SVGAGI. The ends were cut back, 2 bases at V and 6 bases at J, with 17 bases in the middle. The CDR3 is 16 amino acids.

The V call is TRBV5-1, the J call TRBJ2-5; TRBD1 matches at 7 bases. This CDR3 has 16 residues. The V gene end was trimmed by 1 base and the J gene end by 5 bases; junction bases not matched to a gene: 11. The germline gives CDR1 SGHRS, CDR2 YFSETQ. CDR3 residues: CASSLNERQGWETQYF. The CDR3 coding sequence is TGCGCCAGCAGCTTGAACGAGCGACAGGGCTGGGAGACCCAGTACTTC.

The J gene is TRBJ2-2, the V gene TRBV12-5; the D gene is possibly TRBD2 (5 bases). CDR1 LGHNT and CDR2 FRNRAP come from the germline V gene. Trimming left V 7 bases short and J 3 bases short, with 6 bases between. CDR3 size: 12 residues. CDR3 DNA: TGTGCTAGTGCGCGGGACACCGGGGAGCTGTTTTTT. The encoded protein is CASARDTGELFF.

The chain couples TRBV7-3 to TRBJ2-1, with 8 positions matching TRBD1. The CDR3 runs 15 residues. From germline, CDR1 is SGHTA and CDR2 FQGTGA. Trimming cost V 5 bases and J 4 bases; bases outside gene matches: 7. The CDR3 reads CASSVDRGSYNEQFF. The DNA for the CDR3 is TGTGCCAGCAGCGTAGACAGGGGTTCTTACAATGAGCAGTTCTTC.

This chain connects TRBV28 to TRBJ1-2; 9 bases map to TRBD1. Germline CDR1 and CDR2: MDHEN and SYDVKM. This CDR3 has 17 residues. Trimming cost V 3 bases and J 3 bases; bases outside gene matches: 11. This CDR3 is CASSFVGGQGGDYGYTF. CDR3 DNA: TGTGCCAGCAGTTTCGTCGGGGGACAGGGAGGCGACTATGGCTACACCTTC.

This clone was counted only a few times. J is TRBJ1-1 and V is TRBV9, with TRBD1 matching over 9 bases. The J segment lost 0 bases and the V segment lost 0 bases, leaving 6 bases of the junction unmatched. This CDR3 has 17 amino acids. CDR1 and CDR2 from the germline V gene are SGDLS and YYNGEE. As DNA, the CDR3 is TGTGCCAGCAGCGTAGAAAAGACAGGGGGATTGAACACTGAAGCTTTCTTT. Its protein product is CASSVEKTGGLNTEAFF.

The chain uses TRBV21-1 and TRBJ2-1; the table's TRBD2 call for D was not verified on the DNA. TRBV21-1 is reported as a pseudogene. The CDR3 is 19 residues long. The CDR3 loop reads CASSKLRRRLREQVNEQFF. CDR3 bases: TGTGCCAGCAGCAAATTAAGGAGAAGGTTGCGGGAGCAGGTTAATGAGCAGTTCTTC.

V gene TRBV4-2 combines with J gene TRBJ1-6; tentatively, D is TRBD1 (5 bases). This CDR3 region has 16 residues. Trimming removed 0 bases at V and 4 bases at J, with 10 bases between. Germline-derived CDR1 and CDR2 are LGHNA and YNFKEQ. CDR3 nucleotide sequence: TGTGCCAGCAGCCAAGAGTCAGGGCGATATAATTCACCCCTCCACTTT. It is translated as CASSQESGRYNSPLHF.

This rearrangement joins TRBV3-1 (or the pseudogene TRBV3-2) to TRBJ1-3, with D perhaps matching TRBD1 (6 bases). Germline-derived CDR1 and CDR2 are LGHDT and YNNKEL (reference sequence). Trimming shortened V by 1 base and J by 0 bases, and 13 bases separated the two germline ends. CDR3 length: 17 residues. CDR3 loop: CASSQGVGTNSGNTIYF. The DNA of the CDR3 is TGTGCCAGCAGCCAAGGGGTCGGGACAAACTCTGGAAACACCATATATTTT.

The V and J genes are TRBV11-2 and TRBJ2-7, with D possibly matching TRBD1 (6 bases). Germline V lookup: CDR1 SGHAT, CDR2 FQNNGV. The V and J ends lost 6 bases and 1 base respectively, with 10 bases between them. This CDR3 has 13 residues. This CDR3 reads CASSPQGSYEQYF. The CDR3 DNA reads as TGTGCCAGCAGTCCACAGGGTTCCTACGAGCAGTACTTC.

The chain has TRBV5-6 and TRBJ1-5, with 9 bases aligning to TRBD1. The trim removed 5 bases at V and 4 bases at J, leaving 4 bases unmatched. The CDR3 consists of 14 residues. CDR1 is SGHDT, CDR2 YYEEEE, per germline. The CDR3 here is CASRWTGENQPQHF. In nucleotides, the CDR3 is TGTGCCAGCAGATGGACAGGGGAAAATCAGCCCCAGCATTTT.

V usage is TRBV5-6 and J usage is TRBJ2-5; no reliable D call. The CDR3 contains 13 residues. Germline lookup yields CDR1 SGHDT and CDR2 YYEEEE. The V gene lost 3 bases and the J gene lost 0 bases, with 6 bases spanning the gap. The CDR3 protein is CASSYQDQETQYF. In DNA form, the CDR3 reads TGTGCCAGCAGCTACCAGGACCAAGAGACCCAGTACTTC.

This clone was seen a single time. The J gene is TRBJ2-7, the V gene TRBV7-9; D might be TRBD2 (5 bases). The ends were cut back, 2 bases at V and 5 bases at J, with 13 bases in the middle. Germline values: CDR1 SEHNR, CDR2 FQNEAQ (reference sequence). This CDR3 comprises 14 residues. The CDR3, as DNA: TGTGCCAGCAGCTTATCTGGGTTCGGGAACGAGCAGTACTTC. This sequence encodes CASSLSGFGNEQYF.

This clone occurred once. The chain is built from TRBV2 and TRBJ2-5, with D uncertain. The CDR3 has 12 residues. Germline CDR1 is SNHLY and CDR2 is FYNNEI. V lost 5 bases and J lost 0, with 4 bases in between. The CDR3: CASSLYQETQYF. CDR3 bases: TGTGCCAGCAGTCTGTACCAAGAGACCCAGTACTTC. Full variable domain (rest looked up from reference TRBV2 and TRBJ2-5): EPEVTQTPSHQVTQMGQEVILRCVPISNHLYFYWYRQILGQKVEFLVSFYNNEISEKSEIFDDQFSVERPDGSNFTLKIRSTKLEDSAMYFCASSLYQETQYFGPGTRLLVL.

The gene calls are TRBV5-1 and TRBJ1-4, with 7 nucleotides matching TRBD1. This CDR3 spans 15 amino acids. Germline assignment: CDR1 SGHRS and CDR2 YFSETQ. Germline trimming cut 4 bases from V and 5 bases from J; bases unmatched to any gene: 8. DNA of the CDR3: TGCGCCAGCAGCCCCCTTGGGACAGCGAATGAAAAACTGTTTTTT. Residues: CASSPLGTANEKLFF.

The genes are TRBV28 and TRBJ1-6, with D possibly matching TRBD1 (5 bases). From germline, CDR1 is MDHEN and CDR2 SYDVKM. Trimming took 6 bases from V and 14 from J, leaving 11 bases between them. The CDR3 totals 11 residues. The CDR3 region is CASSQEGSLHF. In DNA, the CDR3 is TGTGCCAGCAGCCAGGAGGGGTCCCTCCACTTT. The whole variable domain, filled in from reference TRBV28 and TRBJ1-6, reads DVKVTQSSRYLVKRTGEKVFLECVQDMDHENMFWYRQDPGLGLRLIYFSYDVKMKEKGDIPEGYSVSREKKERFSLILESASTNQTSMYLCASSQEGSLHFGNGTRLTVT.

The V call is TRBV7-8, the J call TRBJ1-2, with D possibly being TRBD1 (5 bases). Germline CDR1 is SGHVS and CDR2 is FQNEAQ. CDR3 length equals 13 residues. V dropped 5 bases and J dropped 8 bases, with 15 bases sitting between them. The CDR3, as DNA: TGTGCCAGCAGCGCCCAGGGCCTGGGGGGCTACACCTTC. Amino acid sequence: CASSAQGLGGYTF.

The V call is TRBV4-2, the J call TRBJ2-1, with 10 bases identical to TRBD2. Losses at the gene ends were 0 bases for V and 7 bases for J; bases not matched to a gene: 9. From germline, CDR1 is LGHNA and CDR2 YNFKEQ. This CDR3 spans 17 amino acids. The CDR3 DNA reads TGTGCCAGCAGCCAAGAACTAAGCGGGAGGGCCTGGAATGAGCAGTTCTTC. It encodes CASSQELSGRAWNEQFF.

The chain joins TRBV27 to TRBJ2-6, with D perhaps TRBD1 (6 bases). The CDR3 runs 15 residues. The V and J ends lost 4 bases and 4 bases respectively, with 11 bases between them. Germline V CDR1 and CDR2: MNHEY, SMNVEV (reference sequence). The CDR3 protein is CASSSTGWGANVLTF. Here the CDR3 DNA reads TGTGCCAGCAGTTCCACAGGGTGGGGGGCCAACGTCCTGACTTTC.

The chain has TRBV28 and TRBJ2-4; TRBD2 might be the D (5 bases). CDR3 length equals 14 residues. V was shortened by 6 bases and J by 0 bases, with 9 bases between the two germline ends. The germline gives CDR1 MDHEN, CDR2 SYDVKM. In nucleotides, the CDR3 is TGTGCCAGCAGCTACGGGATAGCCAAAAACATTCAGTACTTC. This gives the protein CASSYGIAKNIQYF.

The chain links TRBV19 to TRBJ1-1; D perhaps matches TRBD1 (5 bases). The ends were cut back, 3 bases at V and 4 bases at J, with 21 bases in the middle. Per the germline V gene, CDR1 is LNHDA and CDR2 is SQIVND (reference sequence). The length of the CDR3 is 17 residues. The chain's CDR3 is CASSIGRLGRGSTEAFF. The CDR3 DNA reads TGTGCCAGTAGTATTGGGAGGTTAGGGAGGGGTAGCACTGAAGCTTTCTTT.

The chain uses TRBV25-1 and TRBJ1-1; the match to TRBD1 covers 7 bases. The J segment lost 8 bases and the V segment lost 2 bases, leaving 14 bases of the junction unmatched. The germline CDR1 and CDR2 sequences are MGHDK and SYGVNS. The CDR3 is 16 residues long. The CDR3 loop reads CASSEDALGDSPEAFF. CDR3 bases: TGTGCCAGCAGTGAAGACGCGCTGGGGGACAGCCCCGAAGCTTTCTTT.

This chain connects TRBV27 to TRBJ2-5; 7 positions match TRBD1. The germline V gene encodes CDR1 MNHEY and CDR2 SMNVEV (reference sequence). The J segment lost 2 bases and the V segment lost 5 bases, leaving 5 bases of the junction unmatched. The CDR3 extends over 14 amino acids. The CDR3 sequence is CASSVRDRQETQYF. The CDR3 DNA follows: TGTGCCAGCAGTGTCCGGGACAGACAAGAGACCCAGTACTTC.

This clone was detected once. The genes are TRBV2 and TRBJ2-3; tentatively, D is TRBD1 (6 bases). The CDR3 covers 14 residues. The germline V and J ends were trimmed by 3 bases and 1 base, with 8 bases remaining between them. Looked up from germline, CDR1 is SNHLY and CDR2 is FYNNEI. DNA of the CDR3: TGTGCCAGCAGTGAGAACAGGGGCACAGATACGCAGTATTTT. Protein: CASSENRGTDTQYF.

This rearrangement joins TRBV7-9 to TRBJ1-5; unclear D gene. V was pared by 1 base and J by 0 bases, with 7 bases between. Germline CDR1 SEHNR, CDR2 FQNEAQ (reference sequence). The CDR3 is 15 amino acids. The DNA of the CDR3 is TGTGCCAGCAGCTTAGGGAGTTATAGCAATCAGCCCCAGCATTTT. Residues: CASSLGSYSNQPQHF.